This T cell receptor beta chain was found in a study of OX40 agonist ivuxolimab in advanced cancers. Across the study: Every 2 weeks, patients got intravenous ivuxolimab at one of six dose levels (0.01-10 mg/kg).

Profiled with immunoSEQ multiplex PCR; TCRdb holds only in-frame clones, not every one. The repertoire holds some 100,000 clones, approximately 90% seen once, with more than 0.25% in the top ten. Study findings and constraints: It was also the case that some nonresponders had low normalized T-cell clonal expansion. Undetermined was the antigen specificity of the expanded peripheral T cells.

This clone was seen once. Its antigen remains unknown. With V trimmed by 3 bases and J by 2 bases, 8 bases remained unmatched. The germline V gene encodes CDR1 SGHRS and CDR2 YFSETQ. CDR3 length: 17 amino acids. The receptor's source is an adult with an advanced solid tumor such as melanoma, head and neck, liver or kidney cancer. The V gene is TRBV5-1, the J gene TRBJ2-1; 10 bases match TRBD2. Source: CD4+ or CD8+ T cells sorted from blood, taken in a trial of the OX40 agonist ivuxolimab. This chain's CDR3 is CASSSQISGGTYNEQFF. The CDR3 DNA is TGCGCCAGCAGCTCCCAAATTAGCGGGGGGACCTACAATGAGCAGTTCTTC. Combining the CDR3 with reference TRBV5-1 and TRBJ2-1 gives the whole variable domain KAGVTQTPRYLIKTRGQQVTLSCSPISGHRSVSWYQQTPGQGLQFLFEYFSETQRNKGNFPGRFSGRQFSNSRSEMNVSTLELGDSALYLCASSSQISGGTYNEQFFGPGTRLTVL.